This T cell receptor beta chain was captured in a study of spatial heterogeneity in lung cancer. Broader study findings: Follow-up blood showed ubiquitous expanded tumor TCRs less than blood at resection did.

In its sample, this clonotype was seen a few times. Its antigen remains unidentified. Time point noted: blood at routine non-recurrence follow-up after resection. Unsorted whole RNA from tumor, nontumor lung or frozen PBMC underwent sequencing. V was pared by 5 bases and J by 0 bases, with 8 bases between. The CDR3 extends over 14 amino acids. Germline CDR1 and CDR2: MGHDK and SYGVNS. MiXCR was run by TCRdb on the 5' RACE reads, yielding one entry per CDR3 protein. The sample lists over 35,000 distinct CDR3 sequences, over 9.5% seen once, with roughly 17% in the top ten. The rearrangement links TRBV25-1 to TRBJ2-1, with D unclear. The sequence was obtained from a female donor with early-stage non-small cell lung cancer. The sequences come from PBMCs, collected at follow-up. CDR3 coding DNA: TGTGCCAGCAGTCCGGTGGGCTCCTACAATGAGCAGTTCTTC. Encoded protein: CASSPVGSYNEQFF. Looking up the rest from reference TRBV25-1 and TRBJ2-1 gives the full variable domain: EADIYQTPRYLVIGTGKKITLECSQTMGHDKMYWYQQDPGMELHLIHYSYGVNSTEKGDLSSESTVSRIRTEHFPLTLESARPSHTSQYLCASSPVGSYNEQFFGPGTRLTVL.